The 18 T cell receptor beta chains below come from one sample, sequenced in a study of naive and memory T cell subsets. The library had UMIs added by 3' ligation of an oligonucleotide to TCR cDNA. The SP2 primer and nested alpha and beta constant region primers amplified ligated cDNA in four rounds. Via MiXCR, TCRdb re-called the 5' RACE reads, giving one row per CDR3 protein. Here the sample spans some 60,000 distinct CDR3 sequences, 6.5% to 8.5% being singletons. The receptors originated from a female donor in good health.

This clonotype was seen at least ten times. As DNA, the CDR3 is TGTGCCAGCAGTGACACATGGGCGGCGAGCTCCTATAATTCACCCCTCCACTTT. It translates to CASSDTWAASSYNSPLHF. The chain joins TRBV6-1 to TRBJ1-6; no clear D gene. Trimming shortened V by 3 bases and J by 0 bases, and 15 bases separated the two germline ends. Germline V gene lookup returns CDR1 MNHNS and CDR2 SASEGT. The CDR3 spans 18 residues.

The genes are TRBV30 and TRBJ2-5, with 7 bases identical to TRBD2. Germline V CDR1 and CDR2: GTSNPN, SVGIG (reference sequence). The CDR3 has 14 residues. V gave up 0 bases and J gave up 5 bases; unmatched junction bases: 6. CDR3 DNA: TGTGCCTGGAGTGTCAACGGGGGGACGGAGACCCAGTACTTC. Its translation: CAWSVNGGTETQYF.

This clonotype has just a few counts. This chain links TRBV5-1 with TRBJ2-5, with 7 bases aligning to TRBD1. The CDR3 sequence is 16 residues long. CDR1 and CDR2 from the germline V gene are SGHRS and YFSETQ. Unmatched junction bases numbered 7, after V lost 1 base and J lost 1 base. CDR3 region: CASSLIPGQTQETQYF. In nucleotides, the CDR3 is TGCGCCAGCAGCTTGATTCCGGGACAGACCCAAGAGACCCAGTACTTC.

This clonotype was found many times. The chain employs TRBV6-2 or TRBV6-3 and TRBJ1-6; the D gene is possibly TRBD1 (5 bases). Germline V gene data show CDR1 as MNHEY and CDR2 as SVGEGT. The germline V and J ends were trimmed by 7 bases and 1 base, with 11 bases remaining between them. This CDR3 spans 15 amino acids. The CDR3 is CASTRDESYNSPLHF. DNA for the CDR3: TGTGCCAGCACCCGGGACGAGTCCTATAATTCACCCCTCCACTTT.

This clonotype was picked up many times. The chain links TRBV3-1 to TRBJ2-3; 9 bases line up with TRBD2. Germline V CDR1 and CDR2: LGHDT, YNNKEL (reference sequence). The CDR3 runs to 19 residues. Trimming cost V 5 bases and J 4 bases; bases outside gene matches: 19. In DNA, the CDR3 is TGTGCCAGCAGCGCGCTTTGGTTGGTGAATAGCGGGGGTCCAGATACGCAGTATTTT. This translates into CASSALWLVNSGGPDTQYF.

The chain recombines TRBV6-2 or TRBV6-3 with TRBJ1-5, with a tentative D call TRBD1 (5 bases). Looked up from germline, CDR1 is MNHEY and CDR2 is SVGEGT. V shed 6 bases and J shed 5 bases, with 14 bases lying between them. The CDR3 consists of 14 residues. CDR3: CASRDRRAYQPQHF. CDR3 DNA sequence: TGTGCCAGCAGGGATCGCAGGGCTTATCAGCCCCAGCATTTT.

This clonotype was counted a few times. V and J are TRBV3-1 and TRBJ1-2; D call uncertain. CDR1 is LGHDT and CDR2 is YNNKEL in the germline V gene (reference sequence). This CDR3 has 14 amino acids. V lost 1 base and J lost 3, with 9 bases in between. CDR3: CASSQGTRDYGYTF. The CDR3 region has the DNA TGTGCCAGCAGCCAAGGTACCCGGGACTATGGCTACACCTTC.

This clonotype appeared a few times. This chain connects TRBV9 to TRBJ2-1; D possibly corresponds to TRBD2 (6 bases). V dropped 2 bases and J dropped 4 bases, with 13 bases sitting between them. CDR3 length equals 15 residues. Germline-derived CDR1 and CDR2 are SGDLS and YYNGEE. CDR3: CASSVFPGGYNEQFF. Written as DNA, the CDR3 is TGTGCCAGCAGCGTGTTCCCCGGGGGTTACAATGAGCAGTTCTTC.

This clonotype occurred many times. The gene calls are TRBV12-3 or TRBV12-4 and TRBJ2-5, with 8 bases aligning to TRBD1. This CDR3 comprises 14 residues. V was pared by 4 bases and J by 5 bases, with 6 bases of the junction left unmatched. The CDR3 region is CASSSAGGGETQYF. The CDR3 nucleotides read TGTGCCAGCAGTTCCGCAGGGGGCGGGGAGACCCAGTACTTC.

V usage is TRBV3-1 and J usage is TRBJ2-3, with TRBD2 matching over 7 bases. Germline V CDR1 and CDR2: LGHDT, YNNKEL (reference sequence). The CDR3 is made up of 14 amino acids. V lost 4 bases and J lost 4; bases outside the gene matches: 5. The CDR3 is CASSPGLDPDTQYF. CDR3 DNA: TGTGCCAGCAGCCCCGGACTAGATCCAGATACGCAGTATTTT.

This clonotype was counted only a few times. The chain joins TRBV7-2 to TRBJ2-5, with a weak D call TRBD1 (5 bases). This CDR3 spans 14 amino acids. Germline loops: CDR1 SGHTA, CDR2 FQGNSA. V was trimmed by 5 bases and J by 2 bases, leaving 12 bases between them. The CDR3 nucleotides read TGTGCCAGCAGCAAAAGGACACAGCAAGAGACCCAGTACTTC. As protein: CASSKRTQQETQYF.

The chain joins TRBV28 to TRBJ2-7; either TRBD1 or TRBD2 may supply D (5 bases each). Trimming left V 6 bases short and J 6 bases short, with 24 bases between. This CDR3 has 16 amino acids. Germline CDR1 reads MDHEN; CDR2 reads SYDVKM. The CDR3 DNA follows: TGTGCCAGCAGCCCGGGGCTAGCTGCCCTTTTGGGCGAGCAGTACTTC. This gives the protein CASSPGLAALLGEQYF.

This clonotype was seen at least ten times. This chain joins TRBV7-3 and TRBJ1-1, with unresolved D. The V gene's germline CDR1 is SGHTA and CDR2 FQGTGA. CDR3 length equals 14 residues. V was pared by 1 base and J by 6 bases, with 12 bases between. CDR3 loop: CASSLNERGAEAFF. CDR3 sequence (DNA): TGTGCCAGCAGCTTAAACGAGAGAGGCGCTGAAGCTTTCTTT.

This clonotype was detected only a few times. This chain connects TRBV7-3 to TRBJ2-3, with 8 bases lining up with TRBD2. The germline gives CDR1 SGHTA, CDR2 FQGTGA. V trimming: 4 bases; J trimming: 5 bases; junction bases outside the gene matches: 11. This CDR3 comprises 16 residues. The CDR3 loop reads CASSSQGAGVGDTQYF. In DNA, the CDR3 is TGTGCCAGCAGCTCTCAAGGAGCGGGGGTGGGAGATACGCAGTATTTT.

The chain uses TRBV2 and TRBJ2-7; no clear D gene. Germline V gene sequence: CDR1 SNHLY, CDR2 FYNNEI. Trimming removed 0 bases at V and 4 bases at J, with 4 bases between. This CDR3 has 12 amino acids. Here the CDR3 reads CASSEAKYEQYF. The CDR3 nucleotides read TGTGCCAGCAGTGAAGCGAAGTACGAGCAGTACTTC. The complete variable domain, with remaining parts taken from reference TRBV2 and TRBJ2-7, reads EPEVTQTPSHQVTQMGQEVILRCVPISNHLYFYWYRQILGQKVEFLVSFYNNEISEKSEIFDDQFSVERPDGSNFTLKIRSTKLEDSAMYFCASSEAKYEQYFGPGTRLTVT.

This sequence joins TRBV6-5 and TRBJ2-3; D gene ambiguous. There are 14 residues in the CDR3. Germline V CDR1 and CDR2: MNHEY, SVGAGI. V was trimmed by 0 bases and J by 5 bases, leaving 9 bases between them. The CDR3 sequence is CASSYSWGIDTQYF. CDR3 bases: TGTGCCAGCAGTTACTCGTGGGGAATAGATACGCAGTATTTT.

This chain uses TRBV19 with TRBJ2-3; D remains unclear. This CDR3 spans 14 amino acids. CDR1 and CDR2 from the germline V gene are LNHDA and SQIVND (reference sequence). V lost 6 bases and J lost 0, with 10 bases in between. The CDR3 coding sequence is TGTGCCAGTAGGACCGGACGGAGCACAGATACGCAGTATTTT. Protein product: CASRTGRSTDTQYF.

V and J are TRBV30 and TRBJ2-2; 7 bases fit TRBD1. With V trimmed by 3 bases and J by 5 bases, 9 bases remained unmatched. CDR1 and CDR2 (germline): GTSNPN, SVGIG (reference sequence). The CDR3 covers 15 residues. CDR3 in amino acids: CAWRFPDRITGELFF. In DNA form, the CDR3 reads TGTGCCTGGAGATTCCCGGACAGGATTACCGGGGAGCTGTTTTTT.